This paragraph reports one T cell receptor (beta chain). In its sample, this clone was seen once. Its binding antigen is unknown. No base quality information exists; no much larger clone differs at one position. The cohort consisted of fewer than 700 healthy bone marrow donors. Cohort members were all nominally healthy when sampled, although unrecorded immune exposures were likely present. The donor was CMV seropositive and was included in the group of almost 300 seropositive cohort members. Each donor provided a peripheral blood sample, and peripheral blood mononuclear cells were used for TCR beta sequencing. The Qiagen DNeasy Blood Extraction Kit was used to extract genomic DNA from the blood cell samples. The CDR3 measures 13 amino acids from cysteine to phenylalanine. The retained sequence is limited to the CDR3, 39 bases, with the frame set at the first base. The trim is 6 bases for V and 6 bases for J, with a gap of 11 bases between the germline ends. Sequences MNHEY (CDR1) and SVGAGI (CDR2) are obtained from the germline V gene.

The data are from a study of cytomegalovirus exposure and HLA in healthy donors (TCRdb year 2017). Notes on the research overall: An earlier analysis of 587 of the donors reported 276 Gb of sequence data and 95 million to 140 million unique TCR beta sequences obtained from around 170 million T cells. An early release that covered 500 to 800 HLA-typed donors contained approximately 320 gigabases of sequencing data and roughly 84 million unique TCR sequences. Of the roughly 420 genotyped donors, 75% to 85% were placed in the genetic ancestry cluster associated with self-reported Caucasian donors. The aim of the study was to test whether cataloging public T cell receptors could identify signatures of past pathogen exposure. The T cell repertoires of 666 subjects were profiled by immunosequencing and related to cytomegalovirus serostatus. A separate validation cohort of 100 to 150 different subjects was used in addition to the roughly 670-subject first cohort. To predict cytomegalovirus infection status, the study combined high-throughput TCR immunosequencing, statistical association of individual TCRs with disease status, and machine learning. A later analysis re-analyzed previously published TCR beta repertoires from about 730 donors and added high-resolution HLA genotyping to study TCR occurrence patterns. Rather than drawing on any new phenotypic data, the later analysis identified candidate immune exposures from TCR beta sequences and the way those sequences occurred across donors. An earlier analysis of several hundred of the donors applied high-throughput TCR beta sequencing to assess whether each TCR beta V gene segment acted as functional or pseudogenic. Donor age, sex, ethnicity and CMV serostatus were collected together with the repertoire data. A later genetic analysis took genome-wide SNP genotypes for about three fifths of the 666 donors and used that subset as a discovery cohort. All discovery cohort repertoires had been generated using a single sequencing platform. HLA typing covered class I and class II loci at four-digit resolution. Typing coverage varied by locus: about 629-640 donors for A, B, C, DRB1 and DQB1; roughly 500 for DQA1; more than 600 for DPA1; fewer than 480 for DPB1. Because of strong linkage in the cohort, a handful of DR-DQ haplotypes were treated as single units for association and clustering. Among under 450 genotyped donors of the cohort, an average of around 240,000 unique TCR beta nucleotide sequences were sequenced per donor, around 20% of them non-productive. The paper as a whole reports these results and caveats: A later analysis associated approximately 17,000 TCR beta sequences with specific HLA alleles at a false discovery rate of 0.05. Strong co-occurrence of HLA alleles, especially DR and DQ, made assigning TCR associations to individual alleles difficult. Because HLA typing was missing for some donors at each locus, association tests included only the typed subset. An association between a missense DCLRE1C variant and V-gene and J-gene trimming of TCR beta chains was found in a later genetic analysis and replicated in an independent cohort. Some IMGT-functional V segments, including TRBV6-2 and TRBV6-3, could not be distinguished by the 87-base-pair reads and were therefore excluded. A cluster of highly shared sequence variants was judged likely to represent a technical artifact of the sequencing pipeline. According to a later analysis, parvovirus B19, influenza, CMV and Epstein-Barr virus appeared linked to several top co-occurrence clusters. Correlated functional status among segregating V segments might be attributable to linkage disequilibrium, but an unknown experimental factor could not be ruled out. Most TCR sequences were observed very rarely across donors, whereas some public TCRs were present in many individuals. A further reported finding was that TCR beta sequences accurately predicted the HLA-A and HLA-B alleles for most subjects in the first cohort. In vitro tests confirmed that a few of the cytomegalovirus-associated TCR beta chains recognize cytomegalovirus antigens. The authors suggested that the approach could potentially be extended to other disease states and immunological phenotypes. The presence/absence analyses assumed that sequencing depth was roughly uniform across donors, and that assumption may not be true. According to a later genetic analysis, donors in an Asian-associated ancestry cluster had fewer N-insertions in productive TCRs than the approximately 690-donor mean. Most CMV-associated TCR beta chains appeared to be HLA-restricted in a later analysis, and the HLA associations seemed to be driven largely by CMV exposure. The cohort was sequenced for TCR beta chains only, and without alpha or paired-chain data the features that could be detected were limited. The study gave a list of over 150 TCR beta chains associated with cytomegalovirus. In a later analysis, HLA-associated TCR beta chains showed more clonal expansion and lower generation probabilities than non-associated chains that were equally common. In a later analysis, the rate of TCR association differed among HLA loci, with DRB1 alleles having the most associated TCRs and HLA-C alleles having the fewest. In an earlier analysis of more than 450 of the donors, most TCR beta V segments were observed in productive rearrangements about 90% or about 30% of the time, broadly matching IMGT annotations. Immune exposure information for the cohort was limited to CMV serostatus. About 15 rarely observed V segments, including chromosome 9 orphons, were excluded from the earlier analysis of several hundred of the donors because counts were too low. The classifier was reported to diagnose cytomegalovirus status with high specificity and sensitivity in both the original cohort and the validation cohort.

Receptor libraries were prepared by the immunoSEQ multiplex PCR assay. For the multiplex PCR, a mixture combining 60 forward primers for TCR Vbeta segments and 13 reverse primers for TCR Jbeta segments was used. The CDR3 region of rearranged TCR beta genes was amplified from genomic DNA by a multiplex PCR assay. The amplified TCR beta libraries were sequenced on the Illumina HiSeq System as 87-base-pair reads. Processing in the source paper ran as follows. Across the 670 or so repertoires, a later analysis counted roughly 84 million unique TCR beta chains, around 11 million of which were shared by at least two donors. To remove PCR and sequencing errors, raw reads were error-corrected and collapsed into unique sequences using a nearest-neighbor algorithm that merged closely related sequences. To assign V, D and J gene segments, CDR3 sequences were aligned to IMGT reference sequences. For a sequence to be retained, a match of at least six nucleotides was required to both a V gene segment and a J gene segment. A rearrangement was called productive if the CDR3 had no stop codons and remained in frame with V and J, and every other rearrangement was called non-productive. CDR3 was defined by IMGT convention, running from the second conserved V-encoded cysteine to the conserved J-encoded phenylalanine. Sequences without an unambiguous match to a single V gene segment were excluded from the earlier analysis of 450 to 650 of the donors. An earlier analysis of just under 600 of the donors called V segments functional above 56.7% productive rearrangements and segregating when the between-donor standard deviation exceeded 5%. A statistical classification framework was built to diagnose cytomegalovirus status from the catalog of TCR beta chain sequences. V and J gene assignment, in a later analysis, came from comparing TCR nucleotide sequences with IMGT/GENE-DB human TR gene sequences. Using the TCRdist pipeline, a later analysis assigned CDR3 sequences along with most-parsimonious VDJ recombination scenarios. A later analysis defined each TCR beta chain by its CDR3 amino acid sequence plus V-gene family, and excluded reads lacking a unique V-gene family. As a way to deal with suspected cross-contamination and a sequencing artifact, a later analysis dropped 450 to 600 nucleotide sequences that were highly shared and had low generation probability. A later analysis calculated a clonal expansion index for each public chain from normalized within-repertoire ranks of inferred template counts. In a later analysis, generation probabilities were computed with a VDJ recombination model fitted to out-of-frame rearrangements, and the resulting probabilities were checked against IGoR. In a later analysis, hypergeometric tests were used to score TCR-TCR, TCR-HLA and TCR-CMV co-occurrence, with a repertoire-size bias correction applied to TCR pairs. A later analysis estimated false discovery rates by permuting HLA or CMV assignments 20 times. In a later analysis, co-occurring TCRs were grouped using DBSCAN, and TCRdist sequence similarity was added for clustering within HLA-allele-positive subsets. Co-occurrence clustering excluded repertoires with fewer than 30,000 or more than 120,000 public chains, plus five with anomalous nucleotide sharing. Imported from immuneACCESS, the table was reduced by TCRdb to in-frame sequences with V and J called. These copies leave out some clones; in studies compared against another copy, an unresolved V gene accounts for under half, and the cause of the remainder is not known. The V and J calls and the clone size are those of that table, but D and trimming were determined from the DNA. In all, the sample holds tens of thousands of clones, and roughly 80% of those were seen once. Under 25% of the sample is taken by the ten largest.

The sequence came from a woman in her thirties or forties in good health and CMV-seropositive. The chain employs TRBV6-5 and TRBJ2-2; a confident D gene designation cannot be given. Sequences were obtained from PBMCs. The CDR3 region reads CASRAPLPGELFF. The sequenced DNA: TGTGCCAGCAGGGCCCCCCTCCCCGGGGAGCTGTTTTTT.